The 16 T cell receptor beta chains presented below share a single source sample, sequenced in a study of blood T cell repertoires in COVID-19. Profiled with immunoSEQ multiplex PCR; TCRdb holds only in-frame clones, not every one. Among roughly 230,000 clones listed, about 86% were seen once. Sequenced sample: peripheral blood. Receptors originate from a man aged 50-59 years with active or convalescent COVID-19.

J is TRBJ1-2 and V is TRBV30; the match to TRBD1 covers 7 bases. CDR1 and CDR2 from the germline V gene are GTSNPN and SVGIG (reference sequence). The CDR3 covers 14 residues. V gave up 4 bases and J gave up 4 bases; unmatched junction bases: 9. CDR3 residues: CAWTLTGTGYGYTF. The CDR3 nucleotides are TGTGCCTGGACCCTGACAGGGACTGGCTATGGCTACACCTTC.

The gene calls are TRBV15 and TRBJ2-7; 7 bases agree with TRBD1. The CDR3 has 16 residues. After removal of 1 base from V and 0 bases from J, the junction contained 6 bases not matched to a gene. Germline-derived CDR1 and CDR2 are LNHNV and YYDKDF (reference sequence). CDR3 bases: TGTGCCACCAGCAGAGGGGTAGGGGACAGCTCCTACGAGCAGTACTTC. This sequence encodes CATSRGVGDSSYEQYF.

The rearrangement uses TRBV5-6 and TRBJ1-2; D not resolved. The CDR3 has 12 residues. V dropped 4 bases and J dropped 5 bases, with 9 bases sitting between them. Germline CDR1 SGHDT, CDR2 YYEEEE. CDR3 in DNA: TGTGCCAGCAGCCCCCGGGGATATGGCTACACCTTC. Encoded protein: CASSPRGYGYTF.

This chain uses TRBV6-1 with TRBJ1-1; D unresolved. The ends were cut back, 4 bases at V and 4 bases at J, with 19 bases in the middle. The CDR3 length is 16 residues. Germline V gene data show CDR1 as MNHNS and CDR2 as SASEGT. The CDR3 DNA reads TGTGCCAGCAGTGCCGCCTTGAATGACTGGGTCACTGAAGCTTTCTTT. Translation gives CASSAALNDWVTEAFF.

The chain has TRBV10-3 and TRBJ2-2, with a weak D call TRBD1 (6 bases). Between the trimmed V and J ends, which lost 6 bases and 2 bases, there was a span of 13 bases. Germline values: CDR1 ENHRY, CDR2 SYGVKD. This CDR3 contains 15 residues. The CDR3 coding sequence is TGTGCCATCAGCGAGACAGGTTCCAACACCGGGGAGCTGTTTTTT. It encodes CAISETGSNTGELFF.

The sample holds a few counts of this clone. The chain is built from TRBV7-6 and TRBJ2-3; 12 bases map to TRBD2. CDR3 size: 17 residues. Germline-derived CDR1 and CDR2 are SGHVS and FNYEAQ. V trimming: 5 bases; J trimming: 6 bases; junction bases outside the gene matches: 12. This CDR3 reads CASSPNLLAGGRDTQYF. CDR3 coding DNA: TGTGCCAGCAGCCCGAACCTACTAGCGGGGGGTAGGGATACGCAGTATTTT.

The DNA for the CDR3 is TGTGCCTGGAGTGTACAGACAGAATACGAGCAGTACTTC. This translates into CAWSVQTEYEQYF. The V gene is TRBV30, the J gene TRBJ2-7; possible D gene TRBD1, 5 bases. The CDR3 totals 13 residues. The germline V and J ends were trimmed by 0 bases and 4 bases, with 10 bases remaining between them. Germline assignment: CDR1 GTSNPN and CDR2 SVGIG (reference sequence). Based on the CDR3 plus reference TRBV30 and TRBJ2-7, the full variable domain is SQTIHQWPATLVQPVGSPLSLECTVEGTSNPNLYWYRQAAGRGLQLLFYSVGIGQISSEVPQNLSASRPQDRQFILSSKKLLLSDSGFYLCAWSVQTEYEQYFGPGTRLTVT.

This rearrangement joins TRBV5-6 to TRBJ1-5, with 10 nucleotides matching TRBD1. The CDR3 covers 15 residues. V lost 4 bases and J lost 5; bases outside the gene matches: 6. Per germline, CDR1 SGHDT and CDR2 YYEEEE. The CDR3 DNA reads TGTGCCAGCAGCAAGGGACAGGGGTTTTATCAGCCCCAGCATTTT. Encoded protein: CASSKGQGFYQPQHF.

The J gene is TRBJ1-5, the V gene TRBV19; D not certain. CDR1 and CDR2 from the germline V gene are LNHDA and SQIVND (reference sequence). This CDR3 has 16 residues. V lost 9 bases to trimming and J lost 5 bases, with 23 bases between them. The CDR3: CASALGSSSIDQPQHF. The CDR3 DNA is TGTGCCAGCGCATTAGGGAGCAGCTCAATCGATCAGCCCCAGCATTTT.

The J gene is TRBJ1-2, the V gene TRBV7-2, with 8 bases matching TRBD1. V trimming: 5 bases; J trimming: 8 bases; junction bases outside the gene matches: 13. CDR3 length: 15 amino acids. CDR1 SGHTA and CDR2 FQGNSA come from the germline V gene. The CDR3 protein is CASSRPGRGQEGYTF. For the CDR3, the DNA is TGTGCCAGCAGCCGCCCGGGCAGGGGGCAAGAAGGCTACACCTTC. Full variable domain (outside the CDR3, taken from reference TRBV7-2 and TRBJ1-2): GAGVSQSPSNKVTEKGKDVELRCDPISGHTALYWYRQSLGQGLEFLIYFQGNSAPDKSGLPSDRFSAERTGGSVSTLTIQRTQQEDSAVYLCASSRPGRGQEGYTFGSGTRLTVV.

The CDR3 is CASSSYDLDRGGLNSPLHF. CDR3 bases: TGTGCCAGCAGTTCTTACGACCTTGACAGGGGGGGTCTTAATTCACCCCTCCACTTT. V gene TRBV27 combines with J gene TRBJ1-6; 9 bases are shared with TRBD1. The CDR3 runs to 19 residues. Trimming removed 4 bases from V and 6 bases from J; junction bases left unmatched: 16. Germline CDR1 MNHEY, CDR2 SMNVEV (reference sequence).

The CDR3 here is CASSSDRGRRTEAFF. The CDR3 DNA sequence: TGTGCCAGCAGTTCCGACAGGGGGCGAAGAACTGAAGCTTTCTTT. V gene TRBV27 combines with J gene TRBJ1-1; the match to TRBD1 covers 10 bases. The ends lost 4 bases at V and 5 bases at J; junction bases unmatched: 7. The CDR3 runs 15 residues. Germline assignment: CDR1 MNHEY and CDR2 SMNVEV (reference sequence).

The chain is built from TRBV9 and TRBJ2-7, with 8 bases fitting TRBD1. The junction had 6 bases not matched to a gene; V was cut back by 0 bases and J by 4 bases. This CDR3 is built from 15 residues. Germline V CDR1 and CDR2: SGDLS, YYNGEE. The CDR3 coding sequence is TGTGCCAGCAGCGTAGATTGGACAGGGCGGTACGAGCAGTACTTC. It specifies CASSVDWTGRYEQYF.

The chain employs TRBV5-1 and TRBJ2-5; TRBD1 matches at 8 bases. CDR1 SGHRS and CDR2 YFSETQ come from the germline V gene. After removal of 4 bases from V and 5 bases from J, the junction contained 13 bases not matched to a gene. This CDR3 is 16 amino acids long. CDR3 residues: CASSVGLDRAVETQYF. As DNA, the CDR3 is TGCGCCAGCAGCGTGGGCCTGGACAGGGCGGTTGAGACCCAGTACTTC.

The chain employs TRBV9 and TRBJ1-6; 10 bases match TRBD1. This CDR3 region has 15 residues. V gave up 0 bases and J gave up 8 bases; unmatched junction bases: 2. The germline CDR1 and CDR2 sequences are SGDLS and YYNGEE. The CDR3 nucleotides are TGTGCCAGCAGCGTAGGGGGACAGGGGTATTCACCCCTCCACTTT. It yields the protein CASSVGGQGYSPLHF.

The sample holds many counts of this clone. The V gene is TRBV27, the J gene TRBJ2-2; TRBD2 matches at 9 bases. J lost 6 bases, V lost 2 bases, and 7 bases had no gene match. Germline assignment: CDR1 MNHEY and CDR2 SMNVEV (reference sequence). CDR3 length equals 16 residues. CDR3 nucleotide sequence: TGTGCCAGCAGTTTAACGGTAGCGGGGGCCCCCGGGGAGCTGTTTTTT. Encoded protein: CASSLTVAGAPGELFF.